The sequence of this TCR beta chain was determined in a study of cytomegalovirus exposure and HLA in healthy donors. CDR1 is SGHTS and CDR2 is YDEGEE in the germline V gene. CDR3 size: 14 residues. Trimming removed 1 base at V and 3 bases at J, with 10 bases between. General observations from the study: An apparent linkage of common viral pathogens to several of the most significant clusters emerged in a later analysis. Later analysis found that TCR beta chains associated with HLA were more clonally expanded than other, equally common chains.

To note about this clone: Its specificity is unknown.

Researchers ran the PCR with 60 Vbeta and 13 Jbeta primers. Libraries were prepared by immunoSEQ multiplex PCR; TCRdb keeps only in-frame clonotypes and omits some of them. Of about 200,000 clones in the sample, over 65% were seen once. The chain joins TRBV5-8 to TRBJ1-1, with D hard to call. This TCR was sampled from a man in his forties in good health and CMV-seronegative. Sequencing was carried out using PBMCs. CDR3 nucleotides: TGTGCCAGCAGCTTGCTACCTCTTGACACTGAAGCTTTCTTT. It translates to CASSLLPLDTEAFF.